This T cell receptor (beta chain) is drawn from a study of tumor-infiltrating lymphocytes in primary liver carcinoma. Alongside blood RNA obtained from unsorted whole blood, germline DNA was also extracted. The CDR3 length is 17 residues. Germline values: CDR1 DFQATT, CDR2 SNEGSKA (reference sequence). In the case of this clonotype: The junction departs from germline at one end; a sequencing error may be responsible.

Priming with a constant-region primer yielded TCR beta cDNA from 400 to 550 ng total RNA. Researchers made the TCR beta libraries by running three nested multiplex PCR rounds with slightly modified ARM-PCR. With TRBV1-TRBV30 forward primers and a C-beta reverse primer, the first two PCR rounds were run for approximately 9 cycles each. One entry per CDR3 protein, called by TCRdb with MiXCR from the multiplex PCR reads. In the table there are approximately 330,000 distinct CDR3 sequences, roughly two thirds of which are singletons. The chain couples TRBV20-1 to TRBJ2-3, with TRBD2 identical over 7 bases. The receptor comes from a man aged 40-50 years with primary liver carcinoma and hepatitis B virus infection. The specimen sequenced was peripheral blood. CDR3 coding DNA: TGCAGTACTAGACCCCTTATTGCGGGAGTCCGCAAAGATACGCAGTATTTT. Translated: CSTRPLIAGVRKDTQYF.